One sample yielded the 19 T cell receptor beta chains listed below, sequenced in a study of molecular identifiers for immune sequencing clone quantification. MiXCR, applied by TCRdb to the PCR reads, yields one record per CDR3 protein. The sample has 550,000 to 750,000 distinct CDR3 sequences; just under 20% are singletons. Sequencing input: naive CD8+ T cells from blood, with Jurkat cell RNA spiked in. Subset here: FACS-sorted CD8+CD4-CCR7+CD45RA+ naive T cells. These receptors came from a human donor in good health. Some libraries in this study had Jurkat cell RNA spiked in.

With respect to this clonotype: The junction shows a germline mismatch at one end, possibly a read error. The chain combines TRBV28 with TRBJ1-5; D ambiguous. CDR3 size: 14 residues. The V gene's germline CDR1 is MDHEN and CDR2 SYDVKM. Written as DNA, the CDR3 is TGTGCCAGCAGTTTTCTAGATAGCAAACAGCCCCAGCATTTT. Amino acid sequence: CASSFLDSKQPQHF.

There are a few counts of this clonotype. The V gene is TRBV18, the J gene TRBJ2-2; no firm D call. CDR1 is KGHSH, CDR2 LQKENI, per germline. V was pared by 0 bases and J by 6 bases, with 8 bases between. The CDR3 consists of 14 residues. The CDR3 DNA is TGTGCCAGCTCACCACCCAGCGAGGCCGGGGAGCTGTTTTTT. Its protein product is CASSPPSEAGELFF.

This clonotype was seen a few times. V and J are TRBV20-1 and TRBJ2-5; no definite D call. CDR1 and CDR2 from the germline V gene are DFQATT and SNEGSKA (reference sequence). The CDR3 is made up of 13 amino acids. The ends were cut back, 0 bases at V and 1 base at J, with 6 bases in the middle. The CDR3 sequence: CSARETRQETQYF. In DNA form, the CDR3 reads TGCAGTGCTAGAGAGACACGCCAAGAGACCCAGTACTTC.

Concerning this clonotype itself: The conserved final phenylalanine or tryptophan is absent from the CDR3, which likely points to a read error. The CDR3 loop is CACSTGTGGSDTQYL. The CDR3 region has the DNA TGTGCCTGCAGTACCGGGACAGGGGGATCAGATACGCAGTATCTT. The gene calls are TRBV6-6 and TRBJ2-3, with 11 positions matching TRBD1. The CDR3 contains 15 residues. Germline assignment: CDR1 MNHNY and CDR2 SVGAGI (reference sequence).

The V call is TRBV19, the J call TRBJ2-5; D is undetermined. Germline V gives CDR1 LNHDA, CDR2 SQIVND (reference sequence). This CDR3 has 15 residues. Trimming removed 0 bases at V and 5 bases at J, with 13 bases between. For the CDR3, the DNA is TGTGCCAGTAGTATAGATCGAAAGTCCCCGGAGACCCAGTACTTC. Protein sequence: CASSIDRKSPETQYF.

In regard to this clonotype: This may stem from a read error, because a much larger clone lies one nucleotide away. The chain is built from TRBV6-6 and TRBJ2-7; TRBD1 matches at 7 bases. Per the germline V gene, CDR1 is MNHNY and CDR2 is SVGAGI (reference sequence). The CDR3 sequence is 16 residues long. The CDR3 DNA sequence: TGTGCCAGCAGTTACCGGCAGGGGACAGTAGATTACGAGCGGTACTTC. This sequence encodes CASSYRQGTVDYERYF.

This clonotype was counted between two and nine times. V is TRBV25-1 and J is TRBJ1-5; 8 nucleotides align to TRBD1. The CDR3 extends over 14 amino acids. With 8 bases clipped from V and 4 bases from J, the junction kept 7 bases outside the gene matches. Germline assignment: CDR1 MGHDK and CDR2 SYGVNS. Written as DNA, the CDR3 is TGTGCCAGCGGACAGGGAGTTGGGAATCAGCCCCAGCATTTT. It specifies CASGQGVGNQPQHF.

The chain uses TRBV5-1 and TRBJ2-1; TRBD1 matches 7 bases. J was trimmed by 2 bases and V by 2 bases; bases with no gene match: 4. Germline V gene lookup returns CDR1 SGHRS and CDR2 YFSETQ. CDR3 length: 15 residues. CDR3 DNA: TGCGCCAGCAGCTTCGGACAGGATGCCTACAATGAGCAGTTCTTC. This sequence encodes CASSFGQDAYNEQFF.

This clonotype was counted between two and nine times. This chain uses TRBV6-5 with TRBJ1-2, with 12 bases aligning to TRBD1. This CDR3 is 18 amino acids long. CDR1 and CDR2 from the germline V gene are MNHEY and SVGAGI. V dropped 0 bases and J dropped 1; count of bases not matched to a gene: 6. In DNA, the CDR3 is TGTGCCAGCAGTTACTCCCCAGGGACAGGGGGCTATAACTATGGCTACACCTTC. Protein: CASSYSPGTGGYNYGYTF.

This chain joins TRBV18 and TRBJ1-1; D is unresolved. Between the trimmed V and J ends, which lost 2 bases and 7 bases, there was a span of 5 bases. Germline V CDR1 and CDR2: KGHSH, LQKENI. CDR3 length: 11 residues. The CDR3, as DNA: TGTGCCAGCTCACCATCCGGTGAAGCTTTCTTT. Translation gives CASSPSGEAFF.

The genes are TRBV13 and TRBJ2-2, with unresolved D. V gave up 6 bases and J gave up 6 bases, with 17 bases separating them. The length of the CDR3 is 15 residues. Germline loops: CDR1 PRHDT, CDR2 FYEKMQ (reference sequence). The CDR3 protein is CASSYTFEWAGELFF. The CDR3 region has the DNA TGTGCCAGCAGTTATACCTTCGAGTGGGCCGGGGAGCTGTTTTTT.

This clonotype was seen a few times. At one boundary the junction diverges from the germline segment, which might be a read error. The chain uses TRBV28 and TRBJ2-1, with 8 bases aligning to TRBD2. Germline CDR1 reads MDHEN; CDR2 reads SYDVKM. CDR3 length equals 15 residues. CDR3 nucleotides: TGTGCCAGCAGTTCAAGGGTAGCGGGGTTCAGAGAGCAGCTCTTC. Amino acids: CASSSRVAGFREQLF.

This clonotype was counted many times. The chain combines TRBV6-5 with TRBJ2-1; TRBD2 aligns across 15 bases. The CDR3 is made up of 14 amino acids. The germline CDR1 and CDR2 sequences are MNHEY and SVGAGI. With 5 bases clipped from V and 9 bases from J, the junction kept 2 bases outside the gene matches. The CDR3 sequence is CASSTGLAGGEQFF. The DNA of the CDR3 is TGTGCCAGCAGTACGGGACTAGCGGGGGGTGAGCAGTTCTTC.

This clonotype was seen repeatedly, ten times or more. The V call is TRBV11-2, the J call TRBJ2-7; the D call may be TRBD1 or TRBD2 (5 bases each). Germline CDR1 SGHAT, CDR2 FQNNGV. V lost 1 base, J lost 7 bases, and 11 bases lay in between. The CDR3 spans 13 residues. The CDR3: CASSLGDGLEQYF. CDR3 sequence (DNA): TGTGCCAGCAGCTTAGGGGACGGCCTGGAGCAGTACTTC.

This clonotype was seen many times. CDR3 sequence (DNA): TGTGCCAGCAGCTTAGGACGGCGGGAGACCTCCTACGAGCAGTACTTC. Amino acid sequence: CASSLGRRETSYEQYF. The rearrangement uses TRBV7-9 and TRBJ2-7, with 7 bases identical to TRBD2. The V and J ends lost 1 base and 0 bases, in that order; junction bases with no gene match: 6. Per the germline V gene, CDR1 is SEHNR and CDR2 is FQNEAQ (reference sequence). CDR3 length: 16 amino acids.

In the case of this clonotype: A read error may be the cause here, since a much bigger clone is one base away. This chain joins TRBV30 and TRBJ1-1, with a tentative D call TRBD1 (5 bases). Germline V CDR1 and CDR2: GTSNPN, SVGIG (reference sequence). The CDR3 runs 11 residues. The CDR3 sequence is CAWNGGTEASF. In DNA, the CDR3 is TGTGCCTGGAACGGGGGGACTGAAGCTTCCTTT. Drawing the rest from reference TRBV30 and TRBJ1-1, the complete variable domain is SQTIHQWPATLVQPVGSPLSLECTVEGTSNPNLYWYRQAAGRGLQLLFYSVGIGQISSEVPQNLSASRPQDRQFILSSKKLLLSDSGFYLCAWNGGTEASFGQGTRLTVV.

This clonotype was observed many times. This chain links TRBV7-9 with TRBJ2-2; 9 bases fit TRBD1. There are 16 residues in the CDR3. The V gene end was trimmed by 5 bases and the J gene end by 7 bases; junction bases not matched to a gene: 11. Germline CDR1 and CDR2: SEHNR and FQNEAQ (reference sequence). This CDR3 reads CASSGPGQGLFGELFF. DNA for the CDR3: TGTGCCAGCAGCGGACCGGGACAGGGTTTGTTCGGGGAGCTGTTTTTT. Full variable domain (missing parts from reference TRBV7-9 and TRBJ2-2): DTGVSQNPRHKITKRGQNVTFRCDPISEHNRLYWYRQTLGQGPEFLTYFQNEAQLEKSRLLSDRFSAERPKGSFSTLEIQRTEQGDSAMYLCASSGPGQGLFGELFFGEGSRLTVL.

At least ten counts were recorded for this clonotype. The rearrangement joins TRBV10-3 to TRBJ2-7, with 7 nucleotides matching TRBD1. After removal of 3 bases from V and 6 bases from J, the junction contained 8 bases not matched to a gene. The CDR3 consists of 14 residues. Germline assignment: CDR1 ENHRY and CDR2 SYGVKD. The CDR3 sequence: CAISDPTGIGEQYF. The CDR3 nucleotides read TGTGCCATCAGTGACCCGACAGGGATAGGCGAGCAGTACTTC.

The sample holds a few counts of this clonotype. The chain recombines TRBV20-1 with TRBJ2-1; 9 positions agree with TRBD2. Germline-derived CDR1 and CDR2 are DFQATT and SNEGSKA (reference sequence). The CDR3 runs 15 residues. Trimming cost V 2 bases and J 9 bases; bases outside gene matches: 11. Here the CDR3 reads CSARSLAGFSGEQFF. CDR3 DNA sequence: TGCAGTGCTAGATCCCTAGCGGGATTTAGCGGTGAGCAGTTCTTC.